What follows are 2 T cell receptor beta chains derived from one specimen sequenced in a study of blood T cell repertoires in COVID-19. Assay used: immunoSEQ multiplex PCR; TCRdb lists only in-frame clones, some missing. The table records around 260,000 clones, roughly 88% of them present only once. The source material was PBMCs or T cells enriched from blood (not recorded which). All receptors derive from a woman aged 30 to 39 who had recovered from COVID-19.

This clone was seen only once. This rearrangement joins TRBV24-1 to TRBJ2-3; maybe TRBD2 (5 bases). This CDR3 comprises 14 residues. Looked up from germline, CDR1 is KGHDR and CDR2 is SFDVKD. Trimming took off 0 bases at V and 9 bases at J, with 12 bases between the two ends. The CDR3 sequence is CATSDLGSLETQYF. CDR3 DNA: TGTGCCACCAGTGATTTGGGGAGCCTCGAGACGCAGTATTTT.

The chain carries TRBV5-4 and TRBJ1-4; 7 bases align to TRBD1. Germline V gives CDR1 SGHNT, CDR2 YYREEE (reference sequence). The ends lost 4 bases at V and 8 bases at J; junction bases unmatched: 5. The CDR3 contains 13 residues. CDR3 protein: CASSKPTGEKLFF. The CDR3 nucleotides are TGTGCCAGCAGCAAACCGACAGGGGAAAAACTGTTTTTT.